These T cell receptor beta chains were read from a single sample in a study of T cells in tuberculosis. Assay used: immunoSEQ multiplex PCR; TCRdb lists only in-frame clones, some missing. This table holds about 43,000 clones, around 94% found once. Sequenced: PBMCs. The receptors shown here come from a donor under 30 with latent tuberculosis or without tuberculosis infection. Some clones in this sample may be carry-over from other donors' samples. Each CDR3 is given with its conserved first and last residue. The order of the fields is J gene, D gene, V gene, clone size, CDR3 DNA, CDR3 protein. The D gene is left open where the match is weak. Size values are once, few and many counts, or a class for expanded clones, and some rows have none.

j_gene: TRBJ1-5; d_gene: -; v_gene: TRBV30; abundance: -; CDR3nt: TGTGCCTGGGGATCACAGAGCAATCAGCCCCAGCATTTT; CDR3aa: CAWGSQSNQPQHF
j_gene: TRBJ2-1; d_gene: TRBD2; v_gene: TRBV18; abundance: -; CDR3nt: TGTGCCAGCTCTGCCACGGCGGGAGAATATGAGCAGTTCTTC; CDR3aa: CASSATAGEYEQFF
j_gene: TRBJ1-1; d_gene: TRBD1; v_gene: TRBV10-1; abundance: -; CDR3nt: TGCGCCAGCAGTCCTACTCCGGGACAGGGGAACACTGAAGCTTTCTTT; CDR3aa: CASSPTPGQGNTEAFF
j_gene: TRBJ2-5; d_gene: TRBD1; v_gene: TRBV11-2; abundance: -; CDR3nt: TGTGCCAGCAGCCGCCGGACAGGGACCGCAGAGACCCAGTACTTC; CDR3aa: CASSRRTGTAETQYF
j_gene: TRBJ2-7; d_gene: TRBD2; v_gene: TRBV4-1; abundance: -; CDR3nt: TGCGCCAGCAGCCTGGAGGTAGCGGGAGGTTCAGAGCAGTACTTC; CDR3aa: CASSLEVAGGSEQYF
j_gene: TRBJ2-7; d_gene: TRBD2; v_gene: TRBV2; abundance: once; CDR3nt: TGTGCCAGCCATCTAGCGGGAGATTCGGGCGAGCAGTACTTC; CDR3aa: CASHLAGDSGEQYF
j_gene: TRBJ2-1; d_gene: TRBD1; v_gene: TRBV7-9; abundance: -; CDR3nt: TGTGCCAGCAGCCCCTGGGACAGGGGGCTGGGGAATGAGCAGTTCTTC; CDR3aa: CASSPWDRGLGNEQFF
j_gene: TRBJ1-1; d_gene: -; v_gene: TRBV11-3; abundance: medium-sized; CDR3nt: TGTGCCAGCAGCCACCGGGGGGCGGGGAACACTGAAGCTTTCTTT; CDR3aa: CASSHRGAGNTEAFF
j_gene: TRBJ2-7; d_gene: -; v_gene: TRBV5-4; abundance: -; CDR3nt: TGTGCCATCAATTCAGGGGGGAGTCTTAGCGAGCAGTACTTC; CDR3aa: CAINSGGSLSEQYF
j_gene: TRBJ2-7; d_gene: TRBD2; v_gene: TRBV7-6; abundance: -; CDR3nt: TGTGCCAGCAGCTTAGCCAGCGGGAGCTCCTACGAGCAGTACTTC; CDR3aa: CASSLASGSSYEQYF